This T cell receptor beta chain emerged from a study of blood T cell repertoires in COVID-19. As for the study in general: Sites in the United States, Italy and Spain provided acute and convalescent COVID-19 samples.

TCRdb's table, derived via immunoSEQ multiplex PCR, lists solely in-frame clones and lacks some. The profile covers about 200,000 clones, with 70% to 90% appearing a single time and 0.7% to 0.8% taken by the ten largest. Sequenced material: peripheral blood. The receptor's source is a woman between 65 and 79 years old with acute or convalescent COVID-19.

The CDR3 coding sequence is TGTGCCAGCAGCGCTTTATTTGGACAGGGAAGAACCGGGGAGCTGTTTTTT. Protein sequence: CASSALFGQGRTGELFF. The V and J genes are TRBV5-5 and TRBJ2-2; 8 bases match TRBD1. Germline CDR1 is SGHKS and CDR2 is YYEKEE (reference sequence). The junction had 13 bases not matched to a gene; V was cut back by 4 bases and J by 5 bases. The CDR3 contains 17 residues. The full variable domain, completed using reference TRBV5-5 and TRBJ2-2, is DAGVTQSPTHLIKTRGQQVTLRCSPISGHKSVSWYQQVLGQGPQFIFQYYEKEERGRGNFPDRFSARQFPNYSSELNVNALLLGDSALYLCASSALFGQGRTGELFFGEGSRLTVL.